This record concerns one TCR beta chain sequence. What it binds is unknown. The entry originates in a study of T cell responses to AZD1222 COVID-19 vaccine. Study conclusions and caveats: Mostly white British, mostly female donors; authors suggested clonal diversity may be underestimated.

V lost 1 base, J lost 1 base, and 6 bases stayed unmatched. Germline CDR1 reads SEHNR; CDR2 reads FQNEAQ (reference sequence). This CDR3 comprises 18 residues. The assay was immunoSEQ multiplex PCR, and TCRdb's table has in-frame clones only and misses some. The repertoire holds 65,000 to 75,000 clones, with around four fifths as singletons. Sequencing used peripheral blood, obtained on day 0 of AZD1222 vaccination. The receptor comes from an adult in good health. This chain joins TRBV7-9 and TRBJ2-1; 11 nucleotides match TRBD2. DNA of the CDR3: TGTGCCAGCAGCTTAGGCGGTTGGACTAGCGGGTCCTACAATGAGCAGTTCTTC. Protein: CASSLGGWTSGSYNEQFF.